The 6 T cell receptor beta chains listed next were all sequenced from one sample in a study of T cell changes during pregnancy in multiple sclerosis. Some clones are missing from TCRdb's copy, which holds only in-frame ones; the method was immunoSEQ multiplex PCR. Of approximately 44,000 clones in the sample, around 92% were seen once. The sequencing here drew on CD4+ T cells from peripheral blood mononuclear cells, taken in the second trimester of pregnancy. The receptor source for this set is a female donor in good health, enrolled as a control in a pregnancy study.

This rearrangement joins TRBV18 to TRBJ1-6, with a weak D call TRBD1 (6 bases). V lost 6 bases and J 5 bases, leaving 17 bases between the germline ends. Germline V gene lookup returns CDR1 KGHSH and CDR2 LQKENI. There are 16 residues in the CDR3. Here the CDR3 DNA reads TGTGCCAGCTCCCAAACCCCGGGACACCATAATTCACCCCTCCACTTT. Translation gives CASSQTPGHHNSPLHF.

This clone turned up a few times. J is TRBJ1-5 and V is TRBV19, with D maybe TRBD1 (6 bases). CDR1 and CDR2 (germline): LNHDA, SQIVND (reference sequence). The CDR3 length is 14 residues. V dropped 6 bases and J dropped 0 bases, with 9 bases sitting between them. For the CDR3, the DNA is TGTGCCAGTAGACAGGGTCTTAGCAATCAGCCCCAGCATTTT. It yields the protein CASRQGLSNQPQHF.

The chain employs TRBV11-3 and TRBJ2-1; possibly TRBD2 for D (6 bases). This CDR3 comprises 12 residues. CDR1 and CDR2 (germline): SGHNT, YENEEA. V lost 5 bases, J lost 9 bases, and 11 bases lay in between. DNA for the CDR3: TGTGCCAGCAGCCCCGGGGGTCCTGAGCAGTTCTTC. Amino acid sequence: CASSPGGPEQFF.

The chain joins TRBV7-2 to TRBJ2-3, with 9 nucleotides matching TRBD1. Germline CDR1 SGHTA, CDR2 FQGNSA. The junction had 10 bases not matched to a gene; V was cut back by 2 bases and J by 4 bases. The CDR3 has 17 amino acids. The CDR3 DNA sequence: TGTGCCAGCAGCTTAATTCGTGTACAGGGGGCTTCAGATACGCAGTATTTT. Translated: CASSLIRVQGASDTQYF.

This chain links TRBV6-5 with TRBJ2-1; 11 nucleotides match TRBD2. CDR1 is MNHEY, CDR2 SVGAGI, per germline. Trimming removed 6 bases from V and 2 bases from J; junction bases left unmatched: 3. There are 15 residues in the CDR3. The CDR3 reads CASRDSGGAYNEQFF. CDR3 nucleotides: TGTGCCAGCAGGGATAGCGGGGGGGCCTACAATGAGCAGTTCTTC.

The chain carries TRBV5-6 and TRBJ2-1; TRBD2 agrees at 8 bases. The V and J ends lost 4 bases and 2 bases, in that order; junction bases with no gene match: 5. This CDR3 has 15 amino acids. Per the germline V gene, CDR1 is SGHDT and CDR2 is YYEEEE. The DNA for the CDR3 is TGTGCCAGCAGCCAAGCGGGGGAGGCCTACAATGAGCAGTTCTTC. Translating it yields CASSQAGEAYNEQFF.